This TCR beta chain was sequenced in a study of blood T cell repertoires in COVID-19. Background on the study: Both acute and convalescent COVID-19 samples were obtained from the United States, Italy and Spain.

Sequencing used immunoSEQ multiplex PCR; TCRdb keeps in-frame clones, though not all of them. This table holds 120,000 to 150,000 clones, around 86% found once. A few counts support this clone. The sample consisted of peripheral blood. The sequence derives from a human donor in a cohort sampled during active COVID-19.

In DNA, the CDR3 is TGTGCCAGCAGCCCTTCAGGGGGCTGGCAGCCCCAGCATTTT. Protein sequence: CASSPSGGWQPQHF. This chain connects TRBV14 to TRBJ1-5; TRBD1 agrees at 8 bases. The CDR3 loop spans 14 amino acids. Germline V gene sequence: CDR1 SGHDN, CDR2 FVKESK. With V trimmed by 4 bases and J by 7 bases, 6 bases remained unmatched.